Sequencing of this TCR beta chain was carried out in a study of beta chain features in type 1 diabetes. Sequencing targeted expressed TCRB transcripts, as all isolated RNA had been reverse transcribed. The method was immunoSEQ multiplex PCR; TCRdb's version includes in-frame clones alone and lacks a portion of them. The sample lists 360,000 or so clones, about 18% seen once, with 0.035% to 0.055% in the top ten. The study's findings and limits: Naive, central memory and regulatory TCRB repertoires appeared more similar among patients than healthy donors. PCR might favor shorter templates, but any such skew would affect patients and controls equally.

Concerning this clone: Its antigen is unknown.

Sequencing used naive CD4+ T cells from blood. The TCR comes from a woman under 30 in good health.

The CDR3 DNA is TGTGCCTGGAGTGTCGTTGGAAACACCATATATTTT. Translated: CAWSVVGNTIYF. V and J are TRBV30 and TRBJ1-3, with D uncertain. V was cut by 0 bases and J by 3 bases, with 3 bases left in between. Germline CDR1 is GTSNPN and CDR2 is SVGIG (reference sequence). CDR3 length: 12 amino acids.